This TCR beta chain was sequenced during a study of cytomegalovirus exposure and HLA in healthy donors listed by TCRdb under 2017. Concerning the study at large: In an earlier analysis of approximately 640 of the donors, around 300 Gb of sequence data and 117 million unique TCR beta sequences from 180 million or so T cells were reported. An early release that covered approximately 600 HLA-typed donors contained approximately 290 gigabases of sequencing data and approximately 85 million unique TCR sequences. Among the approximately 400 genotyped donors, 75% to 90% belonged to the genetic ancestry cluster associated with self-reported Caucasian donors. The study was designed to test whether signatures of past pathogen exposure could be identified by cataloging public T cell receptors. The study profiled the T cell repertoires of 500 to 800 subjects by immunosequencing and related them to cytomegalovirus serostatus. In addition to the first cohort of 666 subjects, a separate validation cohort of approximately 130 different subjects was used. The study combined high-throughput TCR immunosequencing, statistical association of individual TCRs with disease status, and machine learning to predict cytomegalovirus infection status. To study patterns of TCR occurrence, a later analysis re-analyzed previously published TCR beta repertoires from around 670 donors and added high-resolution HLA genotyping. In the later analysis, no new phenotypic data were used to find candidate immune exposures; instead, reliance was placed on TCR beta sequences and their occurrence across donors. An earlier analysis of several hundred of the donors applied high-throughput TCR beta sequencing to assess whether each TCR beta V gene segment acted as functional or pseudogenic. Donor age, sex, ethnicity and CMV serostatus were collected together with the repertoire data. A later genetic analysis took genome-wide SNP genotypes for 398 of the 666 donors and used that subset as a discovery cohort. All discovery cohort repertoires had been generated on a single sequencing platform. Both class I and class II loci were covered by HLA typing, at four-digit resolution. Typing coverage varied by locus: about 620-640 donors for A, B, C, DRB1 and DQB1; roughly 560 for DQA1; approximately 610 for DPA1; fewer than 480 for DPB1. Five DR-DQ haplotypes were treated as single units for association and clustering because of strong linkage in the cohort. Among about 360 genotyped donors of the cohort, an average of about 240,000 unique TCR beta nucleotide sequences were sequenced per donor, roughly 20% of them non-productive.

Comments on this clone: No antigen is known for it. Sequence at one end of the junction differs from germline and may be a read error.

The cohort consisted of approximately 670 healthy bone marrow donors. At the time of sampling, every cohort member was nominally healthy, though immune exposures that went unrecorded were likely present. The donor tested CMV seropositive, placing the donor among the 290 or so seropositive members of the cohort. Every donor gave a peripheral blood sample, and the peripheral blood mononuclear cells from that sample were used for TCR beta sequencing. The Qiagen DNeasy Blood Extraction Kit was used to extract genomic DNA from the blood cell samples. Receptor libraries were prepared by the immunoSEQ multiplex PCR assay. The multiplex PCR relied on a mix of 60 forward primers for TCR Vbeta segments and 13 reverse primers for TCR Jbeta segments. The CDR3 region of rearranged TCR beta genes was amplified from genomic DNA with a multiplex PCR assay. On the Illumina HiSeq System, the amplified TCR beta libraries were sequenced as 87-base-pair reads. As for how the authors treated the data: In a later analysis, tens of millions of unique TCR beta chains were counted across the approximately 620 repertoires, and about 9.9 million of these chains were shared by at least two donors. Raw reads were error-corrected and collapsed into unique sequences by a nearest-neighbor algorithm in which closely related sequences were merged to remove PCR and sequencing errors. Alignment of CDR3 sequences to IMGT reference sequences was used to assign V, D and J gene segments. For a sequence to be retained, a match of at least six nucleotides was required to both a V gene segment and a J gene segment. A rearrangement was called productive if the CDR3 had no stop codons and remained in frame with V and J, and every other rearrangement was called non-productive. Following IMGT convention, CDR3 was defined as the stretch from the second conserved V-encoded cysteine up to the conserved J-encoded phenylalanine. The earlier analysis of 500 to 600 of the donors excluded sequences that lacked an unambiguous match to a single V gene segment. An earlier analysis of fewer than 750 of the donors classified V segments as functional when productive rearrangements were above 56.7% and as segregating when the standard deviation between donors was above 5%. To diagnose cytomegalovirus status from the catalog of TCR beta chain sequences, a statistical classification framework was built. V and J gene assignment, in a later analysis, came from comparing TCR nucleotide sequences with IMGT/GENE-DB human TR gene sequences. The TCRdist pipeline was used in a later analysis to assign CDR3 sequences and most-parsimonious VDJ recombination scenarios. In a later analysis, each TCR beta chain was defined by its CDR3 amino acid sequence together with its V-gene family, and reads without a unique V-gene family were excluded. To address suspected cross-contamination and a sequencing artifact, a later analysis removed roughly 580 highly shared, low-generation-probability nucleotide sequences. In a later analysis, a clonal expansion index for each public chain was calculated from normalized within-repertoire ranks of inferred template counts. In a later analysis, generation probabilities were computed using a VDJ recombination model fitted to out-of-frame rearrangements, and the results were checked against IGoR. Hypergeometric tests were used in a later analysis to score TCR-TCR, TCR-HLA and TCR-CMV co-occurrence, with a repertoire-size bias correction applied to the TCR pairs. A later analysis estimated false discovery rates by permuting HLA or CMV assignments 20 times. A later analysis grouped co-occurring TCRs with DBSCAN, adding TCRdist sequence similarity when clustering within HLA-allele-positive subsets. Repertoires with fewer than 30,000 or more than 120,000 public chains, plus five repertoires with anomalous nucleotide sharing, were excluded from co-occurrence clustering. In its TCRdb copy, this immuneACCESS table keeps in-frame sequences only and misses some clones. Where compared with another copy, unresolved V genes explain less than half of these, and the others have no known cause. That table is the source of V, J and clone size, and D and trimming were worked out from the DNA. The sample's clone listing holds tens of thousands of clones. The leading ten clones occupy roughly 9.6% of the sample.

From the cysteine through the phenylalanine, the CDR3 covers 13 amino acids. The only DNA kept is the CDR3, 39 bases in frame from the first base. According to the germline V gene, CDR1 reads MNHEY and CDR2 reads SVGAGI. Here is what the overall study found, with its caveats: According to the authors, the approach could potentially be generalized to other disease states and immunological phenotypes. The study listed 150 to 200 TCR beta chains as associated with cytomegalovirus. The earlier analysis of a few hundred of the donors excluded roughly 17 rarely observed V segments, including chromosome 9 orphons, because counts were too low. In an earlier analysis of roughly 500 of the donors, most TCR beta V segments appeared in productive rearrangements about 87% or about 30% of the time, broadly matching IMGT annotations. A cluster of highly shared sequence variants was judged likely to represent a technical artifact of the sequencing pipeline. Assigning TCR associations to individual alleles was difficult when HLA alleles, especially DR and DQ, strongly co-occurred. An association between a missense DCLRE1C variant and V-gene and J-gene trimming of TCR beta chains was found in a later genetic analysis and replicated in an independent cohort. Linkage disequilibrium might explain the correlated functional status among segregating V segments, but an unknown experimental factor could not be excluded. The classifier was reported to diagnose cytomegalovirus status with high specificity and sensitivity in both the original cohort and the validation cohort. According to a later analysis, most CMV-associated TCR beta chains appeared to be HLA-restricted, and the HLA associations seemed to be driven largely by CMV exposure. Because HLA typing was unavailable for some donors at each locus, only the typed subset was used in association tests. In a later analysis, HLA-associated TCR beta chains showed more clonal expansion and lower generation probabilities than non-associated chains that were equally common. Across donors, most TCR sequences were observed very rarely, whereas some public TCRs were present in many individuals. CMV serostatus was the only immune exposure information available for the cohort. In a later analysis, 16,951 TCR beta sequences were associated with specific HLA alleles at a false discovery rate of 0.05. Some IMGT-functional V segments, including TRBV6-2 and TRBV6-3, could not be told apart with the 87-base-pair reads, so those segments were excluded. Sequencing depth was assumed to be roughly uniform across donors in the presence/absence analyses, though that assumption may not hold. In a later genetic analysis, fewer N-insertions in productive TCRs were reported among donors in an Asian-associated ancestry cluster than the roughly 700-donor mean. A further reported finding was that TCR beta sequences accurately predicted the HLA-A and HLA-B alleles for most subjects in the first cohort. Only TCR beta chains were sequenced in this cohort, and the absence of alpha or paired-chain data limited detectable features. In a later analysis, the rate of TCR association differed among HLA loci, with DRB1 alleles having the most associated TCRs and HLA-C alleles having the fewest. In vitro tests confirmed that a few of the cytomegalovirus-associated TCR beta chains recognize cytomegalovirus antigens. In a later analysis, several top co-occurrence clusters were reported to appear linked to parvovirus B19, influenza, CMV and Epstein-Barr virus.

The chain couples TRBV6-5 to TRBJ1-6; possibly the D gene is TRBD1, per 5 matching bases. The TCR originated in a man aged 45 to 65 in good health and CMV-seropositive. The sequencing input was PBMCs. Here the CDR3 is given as CASSYLQDNPLPF. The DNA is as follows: TGTGCCAGCAGTTATCTTCAGGACAACCCCCTCCCCTTT.